This TCR beta chain was identified in a study of a mutant IDH1 vaccine in newly diagnosed glioma. Study summary: At weeks 1, 3, 5, 7, 11, 15, 19 and 23, patients received a vaccination, eight in all. Vaccination began 4-6 weeks post radiotherapy alone, or with temozolomide cycles.

The protocol was immunoSEQ multiplex PCR, while the TCRdb copy is restricted to in-frame clones and leaves out a portion. The sample lists about 40,000 clones, about 89% seen once, with about 2.6% in the top ten. Comment on this clone: The antigen is not known.

V was clipped by 5 bases and J by 0 bases, with 12 bases between them. CDR1 is SGHAT, CDR2 FQNNGV, per germline. The CDR3 loop spans 15 amino acids. The time point denotes: week 5, during vaccination. A single vaccine dose contained 300 ug of mutant IDH1 20-mer peptide, and topical imiquimod was used with it. The clonotype was recovered from a man in his forties or fifties with glioma. V is TRBV11-2 and J is TRBJ2-3, with D possibly being TRBD2 (6 bases). Sequenced material: PBMCs, taken from a glioma patient whose treatment included an IDH1 peptide vaccine. The CDR3 sequence is CASSRDFTSTDTQYF. CDR3 nucleotide sequence: TGTGCCAGCAGCCGGGACTTTACTAGCACAGATACGCAGTATTTT. The full variable domain, its missing parts supplied by reference TRBV11-2 and TRBJ2-3, is EAGVAQSPRYKIIEKRQSVAFWCNPISGHATLYWYQQILGQGPKLLIQFQNNGVVDDSQLPKDRFSAERLKGVDSTLKIQPAKLEDSAVYLCASSRDFTSTDTQYFGPGTRLTVL.